Below, 28 T cell receptor beta chains from the same sample are listed, as sequenced in a study of cytomegalovirus exposure and HLA in healthy donors. It was with 60 Vbeta and 13 Jbeta primers that the PCR ran. TCRdb's table, derived via immunoSEQ multiplex PCR, lists solely in-frame clones and lacks some. The profile covers nearly 95,000 clones, with less than 65% appearing a single time and around 6.5% taken by the ten largest. The sample comprised PBMCs. These receptors were collected from a young woman in good health and CMV-seronegative.

V gene TRBV7-9 combines with J gene TRBJ2-3, with a weak D call TRBD1 (6 bases). CDR1 is SEHNR and CDR2 is FQNEAQ in the germline V gene (reference sequence). The CDR3 consists of 14 residues. The V end lost 1 base, the J end lost 6 bases, and 11 bases lay between the germline ends. CDR3 sequence (DNA): TGTGCCAGCAGCTTAGGGACAGCATGGGATACGCAGTATTTT. Encoded protein: CASSLGTAWDTQYF.

The chain is built from TRBV7-3 and TRBJ2-7; D may be TRBD2 (6 bases). The ends were cut back, 5 bases at V and 7 bases at J, with 21 bases in the middle. The length of the CDR3 is 15 residues. From germline, CDR1 is SGHTA and CDR2 FQGTGA. CDR3 residues: CASSPGGVKGEEQYF. In DNA form, the CDR3 reads TGTGCCAGCAGCCCCGGAGGGGTCAAAGGGGAGGAGCAGTACTTC.

V is TRBV19 and J is TRBJ2-7; 8 positions agree with TRBD2. Germline trimming cut 5 bases from V and 4 bases from J; bases unmatched to any gene: 4. Germline CDR1 reads LNHDA; CDR2 reads SQIVND (reference sequence). This CDR3 has 13 amino acids. CDR3 bases: TGTGCCAGTAGTTCGGGAGGGGGGTACGAGCAGTACTTC. Its translation: CASSSGGGYEQYF.

This clone was seen more than once but under ten times. The chain carries TRBV2 and TRBJ1-5; D is uncertain. V shed 7 bases and J shed 6 bases, with 19 bases lying between them. Germline values: CDR1 SNHLY, CDR2 FYNNEI. The CDR3 is 15 amino acids. The CDR3 nucleotides read TGTGCCAGCACCTCGACACCGGTGAGCGGTCAGCCCCAGCATTTT. Translated, it gives CASTSTPVSGQPQHF.

The chain uses TRBV9 and TRBJ1-1; 12 bases line up with TRBD1. Per the germline V gene, CDR1 is SGDLS and CDR2 is YYNGEE. Trimming took 0 bases from V and 4 from J; bases not matched to a gene: 10. The length of the CDR3 is 18 residues. CDR3 bases: TGTGCCAGCAGCGTAGCAGGGGGACAGGGGGCTGTTGGCACTGAAGCTTTCTTT. Translated: CASSVAGGQGAVGTEAFF.

The chain has TRBV18 and TRBJ1-4; tentatively, D is TRBD1 (6 bases). CDR1 and CDR2 (germline): KGHSH, LQKENI. CDR3 size: 16 residues. Trimming cost V 3 bases and J 0 bases, with 11 bases left between them. The CDR3 sequence: CASSPRQATTNEKLFF. DNA for the CDR3: TGTGCCAGCTCACCCCGACAGGCCACAACTAATGAAAAACTGTTTTTT.

This clone was counted only a few times. In DNA, the CDR3 is TGTGCCAGCACCAAAACGCCCAGGGCCACTAACTATGGCTACACCTTC. Protein product: CASTKTPRATNYGYTF. This rearrangement joins TRBV27 to TRBJ1-2, with D possibly being TRBD1 (5 bases). This CDR3 contains 16 residues. Germline assignment: CDR1 MNHEY and CDR2 SMNVEV (reference sequence). V dropped 7 bases and J dropped 0 bases, with 18 bases sitting between them.

The chain combines TRBV18 with TRBJ1-5; D is undetermined. Germline CDR1 is KGHSH and CDR2 is LQKENI. With 2 bases removed from V and 6 bases from J, the gap between germline ends came to 14 bases. This CDR3 is 15 amino acids long. CDR3 DNA: TGTGCCAGCTCACCAGGTGGGCTTGAGATTCAGCCCCAGCATTTT. Translated: CASSPGGLEIQPQHF.

The genes are TRBV28 and TRBJ2-7, with 7 bases matching TRBD1. The germline CDR1 and CDR2 sequences are MDHEN and SYDVKM. V was pared by 5 bases and J by 2 bases, with 12 bases of the junction left unmatched. This CDR3 spans 16 amino acids. CDR3: CASSQPRQGDPYEQYF. The CDR3 coding sequence is TGTGCCAGCAGTCAACCGCGACAGGGCGATCCCTACGAGCAGTACTTC.

The chain carries TRBV4-2 and TRBJ2-7, with 16 bases lining up with TRBD2. Per the germline V gene, CDR1 is LGHNA and CDR2 is YNFKEQ. The CDR3 spans 18 residues. V gave up 3 bases and J gave up 6 bases; unmatched junction bases: 11. The CDR3 nucleotides read TGTGCCAGCAGCCAGTTTTTAGGGACTAGCGGGAGGGCCAGCGAGCAGTACTTC. This sequence encodes CASSQFLGTSGRASEQYF.

V is TRBV27 and J is TRBJ1-5; TRBD1 is a possible D gene (5 bases). The CDR3 runs to 15 residues. V was cut by 5 bases and J by 5 bases, with 16 bases left in between. The germline CDR1 and CDR2 sequences are MNHEY and SMNVEV (reference sequence). The CDR3 sequence: CASSAMTVRDQPQHF. The CDR3 region has the DNA TGTGCCAGCAGTGCCATGACAGTCAGGGATCAGCCCCAGCATTTT.

This clone came up a few times. The V and J genes are TRBV29-1 and TRBJ1-2; D unclear. The germline V and J ends were trimmed by 7 bases and 4 bases, with 10 bases remaining between them. The germline gives CDR1 SQVTM, CDR2 ANQGSEA. The CDR3 totals 11 residues. CDR3 sequence: CSGSGPYGYTF. The CDR3 DNA follows: TGCAGCGGCAGCGGTCCCTATGGCTACACCTTC.

The chain has TRBV15 and TRBJ2-5, with 9 nucleotides matching TRBD2. CDR3 length: 14 residues. The V gene's germline CDR1 is LNHNV and CDR2 YYDKDF (reference sequence). Trimming cost V 5 bases and J 1 base; bases outside gene matches: 2. CDR3 sequence: CATSLGLAQETQYF. Written as DNA, the CDR3 is TGTGCCACCAGCCTGGGACTAGCCCAAGAGACCCAGTACTTC.

This clone was seen only once. The chain has TRBV7-2 and TRBJ2-7, with D perhaps matching TRBD2 (6 bases). CDR3 size: 16 residues. CDR1 and CDR2 (germline): SGHTA, FQGNSA. The V gene lost 5 bases and the J gene lost 6 bases, with 23 bases spanning the gap. The CDR3 DNA sequence: TGTGCCAGCAGCCGACGTATAGCGGTTAATTTGGGCGAGCAGTACTTC. This encodes CASSRRIAVNLGEQYF.

This clone was seen a few times. The genes are TRBV7-8 and TRBJ1-1; 8 positions match TRBD1. The J segment lost 1 base and the V segment lost 5 bases, leaving 6 bases of the junction unmatched. The germline V gene encodes CDR1 SGHVS and CDR2 FQNEAQ. The CDR3 is made up of 15 amino acids. The CDR3 nucleotides read TGTGCCAGCAGCCCACCGACAGGGGCGAACACTGAAGCTTTCTTT. It translates to CASSPPTGANTEAFF.

The genes are TRBV7-2 and TRBJ2-7; D is ambiguous. The V and J ends lost 3 bases and 0 bases respectively, with 15 bases between them. CDR1 is SGHTA and CDR2 is FQGNSA in the germline V gene. This CDR3 has 16 amino acids. CDR3 sequence reads: CASSFWSPVLSYEQYF. CDR3 in DNA: TGTGCCAGCAGCTTCTGGTCGCCAGTCCTCTCCTACGAGCAGTACTTC.

The chain uses TRBV5-1 and TRBJ2-1; 9 bases map to TRBD2. The CDR3 contains 15 residues. Per germline, CDR1 SGHRS and CDR2 YFSETQ. Losses at the gene ends were 4 bases for V and 5 bases for J; bases not matched to a gene: 7. CDR3 nucleotides: TGCGCCAGCAGCCCAAGACTAGCGGCCGACAATGAGCAGTTCTTC. Its protein product is CASSPRLAADNEQFF.

This clone appeared a single time. The chain links TRBV7-9 to TRBJ1-1; no clear D gene. Germline CDR1 is SEHNR and CDR2 is FQNEAQ (reference sequence). Trimming removed 3 bases from V and 5 bases from J, with 10 bases in between. The CDR3 contains 13 residues. Here the CDR3 DNA reads TGTGCCAGCAGCTTTGTGGAGGGAACTGAAGCTTTCTTT. It specifies CASSFVEGTEAFF.

V usage is TRBV5-1 and J usage is TRBJ1-4; TRBD1 matches at 7 bases. Germline CDR1 is SGHRS and CDR2 is YFSETQ. V lost 4 bases to trimming and J lost 1 base; unmatched junction nucleotides: 7. The CDR3 is 16 residues long. The chain's CDR3 is CASSQRQGETNEKLFF. The DNA of the CDR3 is TGCGCCAGCAGCCAACGACAGGGCGAAACTAATGAAAAACTGTTTTTT.

This clone was seen only a few times. CDR3 coding DNA: TGCGCCAGCAGCTTGACAGGGTTGTACGAGCAGTACTTC. Protein: CASSLTGLYEQYF. The chain has TRBV5-1 and TRBJ2-7; a possible D gene is TRBD1 (6 bases). This CDR3 has 13 residues. Trimming cost V 1 base and J 4 bases, with 9 bases left between them. Per the germline V gene, CDR1 is SGHRS and CDR2 is YFSETQ.

The chain recombines TRBV7-2 with TRBJ2-7, with a weak D call TRBD2 (5 bases). Trimming left V 3 bases short and J 6 bases short, with 15 bases between. Germline CDR1 and CDR2: SGHTA and FQGNSA. The CDR3 contains 14 residues. The CDR3 nucleotides read TGTGCCAGCAGCTTCTCGGGGAGCTTCCGCGAGCAGTACTTC. It yields the protein CASSFSGSFREQYF.

This clone was counted a few times. The V gene is TRBV19, the J gene TRBJ1-1, with TRBD1 identical over 11 bases. Germline assignment: CDR1 LNHDA and CDR2 SQIVND (reference sequence). CDR3 length: 14 residues. V lost 7 bases to trimming and J lost 5 bases; unmatched junction nucleotides: 6. The CDR3 region is CASTEGTGGTEAFF. The CDR3 DNA follows: TGTGCCAGTACCGAGGGGACAGGGGGTACTGAAGCTTTCTTT.

The chain employs TRBV7-2 and TRBJ2-7; 11 bases align to TRBD2. The CDR3 loop spans 14 amino acids. J gave up 3 bases and V 6 bases, and 4 bases lay outside the gene matches. In germline, CDR1 is SGHTA, CDR2 FQGNSA. CDR3 region: CASRPSGGSYEQYF. CDR3 nucleotide sequence: TGTGCCAGCAGACCTAGCGGGGGGAGCTACGAGCAGTACTTC.

This clone has only one observation. The J gene is TRBJ2-7, the V gene TRBV7-2; TRBD2 matches 9 bases. V was pared by 0 bases and J by 4 bases, with 4 bases of the junction left unmatched. Per germline, CDR1 SGHTA and CDR2 FQGNSA. The CDR3 is made up of 15 amino acids. CDR3 sequence (DNA): TGTGCCAGCAGCTTAGCTAGCGGGAGCGATTACGAGCAGTACTTC. Its protein product is CASSLASGSDYEQYF.

The gene calls are TRBV9 and TRBJ2-7, with D tentatively TRBD2 (6 bases). Germline-derived CDR1 and CDR2 are SGDLS and YYNGEE. Trimming cost V 4 bases and J 4 bases, with 15 bases left between them. This CDR3 contains 14 residues. In DNA, the CDR3 is TGTGCCAGCAGCCTAGGACTAAGTGGGTACGAGCAGTACTTC. Its translation: CASSLGLSGYEQYF.

The V gene is TRBV5-1, the J gene TRBJ2-7, with 7 positions matching TRBD2. The length of the CDR3 is 14 residues. Germline CDR1 is SGHRS and CDR2 is YFSETQ. V gave up 4 bases and J gave up 6 bases; unmatched junction bases: 10. CDR3 bases: TGCGCCAGCAGCCCCACCAGCGGGAAGGGCGAGCAGTACTTC. This encodes CASSPTSGKGEQYF.

The chain has TRBV29-1 and TRBJ2-5; 9 positions agree with TRBD2. In germline, CDR1 is SQVTM, CDR2 ANQGSEA. With 2 bases clipped from V and 5 bases from J, the junction kept 9 bases outside the gene matches. The CDR3 spans 15 residues. The CDR3 DNA sequence: TGCAGCGTTGAACGCGCGGGAGGGCTGGGGGAGACCCAGTACTTC. Residues: CSVERAGGLGETQYF.

The rearrangement joins TRBV27 to TRBJ1-5, with D unclear. This CDR3 spans 14 amino acids. Germline lookup yields CDR1 MNHEY and CDR2 SMNVEV (reference sequence). Trimming removed 3 bases at V and 3 bases at J, with 9 bases between. The CDR3 spells CASSFGRNNQPQHF. DNA of the CDR3: TGTGCCAGCAGTTTCGGCAGGAACAATCAGCCCCAGCATTTT.